These T cell receptor beta chains were read from a single sample in a study of OX40 agonist ivuxolimab in advanced cancers. TCRdb's table, derived via immunoSEQ multiplex PCR, lists solely in-frame clones and lacks some. The table has tens of thousands of clones, about 82% seen once; the top ten hold over 20%. Source: CD4+ or CD8+ T cells sorted from blood, taken in a trial of the OX40 agonist ivuxolimab. These TCRs come from an adult with an advanced solid tumor such as melanoma, head and neck, liver or kidney cancer. The CDR3 runs from the conserved cysteine through the conserved F or W. D genes are given only for firm matches. Rows give clone size only sometimes, using once, few, many, or a class for an expanded clone.

D gene: NA
V gene: TRBV4-1
clone size: NA
CDR3 length: 15
CDR3 protein: CASSQVDSYNSPLHF

D gene: TRBD2
V gene: TRBV13
clone size: NA
CDR3 length: 13
CDR3 protein: CASSALAENIQYF

D gene: NA
V gene: TRBV20-1
clone size: NA
CDR3 length: 10
CDR3 protein: CSARIETQYF

D gene: NA
V gene: TRBV2
clone size: NA
CDR3 length: 12
CDR3 protein: CASETNLYEQYF

D gene: NA
V gene: TRBV2
clone size: NA
CDR3 length: 13
CDR3 protein: CASSEESNTEAFF

D gene: NA
V gene: TRBV7-9
clone size: NA
CDR3 length: 15
CDR3 protein: CASSQSQGDLYEQYF

D gene: TRBD1
V gene: TRBV15
clone size: medium-sized
CDR3 length: 16
CDR3 protein: CATSENRGSGANVLTF

D gene: NA
V gene: TRBV2
clone size: NA
CDR3 length: 15
CDR3 protein: CASSEWWERGNTIYF

D gene: NA
V gene: TRBV4-3
clone size: NA
CDR3 length: 15
CDR3 protein: CASSQETGKLNEQFF

D gene: NA
V gene: TRBV5-4
clone size: once
CDR3 length: 12
CDR3 protein: CASSWRGGEQYF

D gene: TRBD1
V gene: TRBV5-5
clone size: NA
CDR3 length: 18
CDR3 protein: CASSSRQGASLYNSPLHF

D gene: NA
V gene: TRBV5-5
clone size: NA
CDR3 length: 14
CDR3 protein: CASSLAARGNTIYF

D gene: NA
V gene: TRBV10-3
clone size: NA
CDR3 length: 16
CDR3 protein: CAISEQWGVSNQPQHF

D gene: TRBD1
V gene: TRBV4-3
clone size: NA
CDR3 length: 15
CDR3 protein: CASSQETGVNQPQHF

D gene: NA
V gene: TRBV19
clone size: NA
CDR3 length: 13
CDR3 protein: CASMTSVNTEAFF

D gene: NA
V gene: TRBV9
clone size: NA
CDR3 length: 15
CDR3 protein: CASSVGYVRANVLTF

D gene: NA
V gene: TRBV30
clone size: NA
CDR3 length: 16
CDR3 protein: CAWSATQEAGGQPQHF

D gene: TRBD1
V gene: TRBV6-1
clone size: NA
CDR3 length: 15
CDR3 protein: CASSTTQGEGNEQYF

D gene: NA
V gene: TRBV29-1
clone size: NA
CDR3 length: 13
CDR3 protein: CSVELVQGSKQFF

D gene: TRBD1
V gene: TRBV5-4
clone size: NA
CDR3 length: 15
CDR3 protein: CASSSTGTGDYEQYF

D gene: NA
V gene: TRBV7-3
clone size: once
CDR3 length: 15
CDR3 protein: CASSLNGGDGDEQYF

D gene: NA
V gene: TRBV7-9
clone size: NA
CDR3 length: 14
CDR3 protein: CASSLGQPYNGYTF

D gene: TRBD2
V gene: TRBV30
clone size: NA
CDR3 length: 16
CDR3 protein: CAWSTGTSGRVDTQYF

D gene: NA
V gene: TRBV4-3
clone size: NA
CDR3 length: 15
CDR3 protein: CASSQDIGGGSPLHF

D gene: NA
V gene: TRBV19
clone size: NA
CDR3 length: 16
CDR3 protein: CASSSPGAATNEKLFF

D gene: TRBD1
V gene: TRBV4-3
clone size: NA
CDR3 length: 17
CDR3 protein: CASSQVRDMAGGTEAFF

D gene: TRBD2
V gene: TRBV25-1
clone size: NA
CDR3 length: 15
CDR3 protein: CASSFTSGGTDTQYF

D gene: TRBD1
V gene: TRBV5-6
clone size: NA
CDR3 length: 12
CDR3 protein: CASRGTGVGYTF

D gene: NA
V gene: TRBV28
clone size: few
CDR3 length: 15
CDR3 protein: CASSSGGRGGETQYF

D gene: TRBD2
V gene: TRBV11-3
clone size: NA
CDR3 length: 15
CDR3 protein: CASSSGLALRNEQFF

D gene: TRBD1
V gene: TRBV6-1
clone size: NA
CDR3 length: 14
CDR3 protein: CASRSRTGDHEQYF

D gene: NA
V gene: TRBV28
clone size: NA
CDR3 length: 14
CDR3 protein: CASSPLRGTDTQYF

D gene: NA
V gene: TRBV19
clone size: NA
CDR3 length: 15
CDR3 protein: CASNQGGTYNSPPHF

D gene: NA
V gene: TRBV28
clone size: NA
CDR3 length: 15
CDR3 protein: CASVPGAVSTGELFF

D gene: TRBD2
V gene: TRBV15
clone size: once
CDR3 length: 15
CDR3 protein: CATSSLTTGRDTQYF

D gene: TRBD2
V gene: TRBV6-4
clone size: NA
CDR3 length: 14
CDR3 protein: CASSQGLELNEQFF

D gene: TRBD1
V gene: TRBV7-9
clone size: NA
CDR3 length: 16
CDR3 protein: CASSVGTGGASQPQHF

D gene: NA
V gene: TRBV15
clone size: once
CDR3 length: 12
CDR3 protein: CATSRRNGEQYF

D gene: NA
V gene: TRBV7-2
clone size: NA
CDR3 length: 18
CDR3 protein: CASSWRQPFPSTTDTQYF

D gene: NA
V gene: TRBV7-8
clone size: NA
CDR3 length: 16
CDR3 protein: CASSPQGGELTYEQYF

D gene: NA
V gene: TRBV15
clone size: once
CDR3 length: 15
CDR3 protein: CATSRAQGSNYGYTF

D gene: NA
V gene: TRBV30
clone size: NA
CDR3 length: 13
CDR3 protein: CAWSVENTGELFF

D gene: TRBD1
V gene: TRBV2
clone size: NA
CDR3 length: 15
CDR3 protein: CASSDRQGAVVKQFF

D gene: NA
V gene: TRBV4-1
clone size: NA
CDR3 length: 16
CDR3 protein: CASSQDVSFIGNTIYF

D gene: NA
V gene: TRBV5-1
clone size: NA
CDR3 length: 14
CDR3 protein: CASSAQASNNEQFF

D gene: NA
V gene: TRBV6-1
clone size: NA
CDR3 length: 19
CDR3 protein: CASSERGGGQKIGNQPQHF

D gene: TRBD2
V gene: TRBV19
clone size: NA
CDR3 length: 16
CDR3 protein: CASSPRTSGRDNEQFF

D gene: NA
V gene: TRBV6-5
clone size: NA
CDR3 length: 15
CDR3 protein: CASRLAGAGNQPQHF

D gene: NA
V gene: TRBV19
clone size: NA
CDR3 length: 15
CDR3 protein: CASSRTRQGTDTQYF

D gene: TRBD2
V gene: TRBV28
clone size: few
CDR3 length: 18
CDR3 protein: CASSFRDPAGGPTYEQYF

D gene: NA
V gene: TRBV6-5
clone size: NA
CDR3 length: 15
CDR3 protein: CASSYMVLAKNIQYF

D gene: NA
V gene: TRBV10-3
clone size: NA
CDR3 length: 13
CDR3 protein: CAIGYRDGDTQYF